This entry concerns a single T cell receptor beta chain. Its antigen is not known. The germline V gene has CDR1 SSHAT and CDR2 FNYEAQ (reference sequence). This CDR3 region has 15 residues. The V and J ends lost 5 bases and 0 bases respectively, with 13 bases between them. The PCR was carried out with 60 Vbeta primers and 13 Jbeta primers. TCRdb's table, derived via immunoSEQ multiplex PCR, lists solely in-frame clones and lacks some. The sample includes some 45,000 clones, around 72% of them seen just once. This sample is part of a study of cytomegalovirus exposure and HLA in healthy donors. Study outcomes and limitations: In all likelihood, a cluster of highly shared sequence variants was a sequencing artifact. In a later analysis, several top co-occurrence clusters appeared linked to parvovirus B19, influenza, CMV and Epstein-Barr virus.

The sequence was collected from a woman in her twenties or thirties in good health and CMV-seronegative. Sequencing input: PBMCs. The chain employs TRBV7-7 and TRBJ2-5; TRBD2 might be the D (5 bases). Here the CDR3 DNA reads TGTGCCAGCAGCCCGGGGAATTGGAACCAAGAGACCCAGTACTTC. It codes for CASSPGNWNQETQYF.